This T cell receptor (beta chain) was retrieved from a study of CD8+ T cells in alopecia areata. Whole-study context: Severity was scored as percentage of affected scalp area in treated patients.

Indicated treatment: oral pan-JAK inhibitor, 5-10 mg twice daily. CDR3 length: 15 amino acids. Germline lookup yields CDR1 GTSNPN and CDR2 SVGIG (reference sequence). J was trimmed by 4 bases and V by 4 bases; bases with no gene match: 6. This clone was seen a few times. Following RNA extraction, reverse transcription yielded cDNA that acted as the sequencing template. Clones were sequenced by immunoSEQ multiplex PCR, and TCRdb holds only the in-frame ones, with some missing. Found here are approximately 200,000 clones, 45% to 75% of them singletons; the top ten hold approximately 3.4%. This TCR came from a human donor with alopecia areata. The chain links TRBV30 to TRBJ2-1; 11 bases map to TRBD2. Source: CD4+ T cells sorted from blood, taken at week 4, from a patient treated with tofacitinib. Here the CDR3 reads CAWTTGTSGYNEQFF. CDR3 nucleotides: TGTGCCTGGACTACCGGGACTAGCGGATACAATGAGCAGTTCTTC.